The entry below gives a single TCR beta chain sequence along with its context. Its specificity is unknown. This sample is drawn from a study of cytomegalovirus exposure and HLA in healthy donors. Both 60 Vbeta primers and 13 Jbeta primers went into the PCR. TCRdb keeps only in-frame clones here, not all; method: immunoSEQ multiplex PCR. The table lists about 140,000 clones, about four fifths of them singletons. Study-level findings and limits: A later analysis found that most CMV-associated TCR beta chains appeared HLA-restricted. Per published reports, the classifier diagnosed cytomegalovirus status with high specificity and sensitivity. Later on, a genetic analysis was performed. It linked a missense variant in DCLRE1C with V- and J-gene trimming of TCR beta. Further analysis was carried out later, and it showed several of the most significant clusters appearing linked to common viral pathogens.

This CDR3 spans 14 amino acids. Germline loops: CDR1 MNHEY, CDR2 SVGAGI. V lost 6 bases to trimming and J lost 1 base, with 12 bases between them. Sequencing was carried out using PBMCs. The receptor was derived from a man aged 25 to 40 in good health. The genes are TRBV6-5 and TRBJ1-1; D is unclear. The CDR3 DNA sequence: TGTGCCAGCAGACCTCCGACTTGGAACACTGAAGCTTTCTTT. Translation gives CASRPPTWNTEAFF.